This is a list of T cell receptor beta chains from one sample in a study of early T cells in non-severe SARS-CoV-2 infection. TCRdb re-analysed the 5' RACE reads in MiXCR, keeping a single row per CDR3 protein. The data contain roughly 46,000 distinct CDR3 sequences, 7.1% of them singletons. The sample comprised whole blood. The receptors were gathered from an adult who was a healthcare worker with PCR-confirmed SARS-CoV-2 infection or an uninfected control (not recorded which). CDR3s include the opening cysteine and the closing phenylalanine or tryptophan. The order of the fields is clone size, V gene, J gene, D gene, CDR3 protein, CDR3 DNA. A D gene is named only where the DNA matches it firmly. The size field is filled for only some rows; it gives once, few, many or a size class.

NA	TRBV29-1	TRBJ2-5	NA	CSVVGLQETQYF	TGCAGCGTTGTGGGGTTGCAAGAGACCCAGTACTTC
many	TRBV20-1	TRBJ2-1	TRBD2	CSAGTGTSEYNEQFF	TGCAGTGCTGGGACCGGGACTAGCGAGTACAATGAGCAGTTCTTC
NA	TRBV2	TRBJ2-7	TRBD1	CASRRDRVYEQYF	TGTGCCAGCAGACGGGACAGGGTCTACGAGCAGTACTTC
many	TRBV7-9	TRBJ1-4	NA	CASSHTRESTNEKLFF	TGTGCCAGCAGCCATACGCGGGAATCAACTAATGAAAAACTGTTTTTT
NA	TRBV29-1	TRBJ1-1	NA	CSVDVEGFLHGAFF	TGCAGCGTTGACGTTGAGGGGTTTCTGCATGGAGCTTTCTTT
NA	TRBV10-1	TRBJ2-3	TRBD2	CATKPGLAGEFTDTQYF	TGCGCCACCAAGCCGGGACTAGCGGGGGAGTTCACAGATACGCAGTATTTT
NA	TRBV30	TRBJ1-1	TRBD1	CAWSSPPPGQGVAEAFF	TGTGCCTGGAGTTCTCCCCCGCCGGGACAGGGAGTCGCTGAAGCTTTCTTT
many	TRBV6-5	TRBJ2-1	NA	CASSPQETDQQFF	TGTGCCAGCAGCCCCCAAGAGACAGACCAGCAGTTCTTC
few	TRBV9	TRBJ2-1	NA	CASSGSGVGYNEQFF	TGTGCCAGCAGCGGATCAGGGGTGGGATACAATGAGCAGTTCTTC
NA	TRBV27	TRBJ1-2	TRBD1	CASSSLRDRAGYTF	TGTGCCAGCAGTTCGCTCCGGGACAGAGCTGGCTACACCTTC
many	TRBV10-3	TRBJ2-3	TRBD2	CAIMGAGGPDTQYF	TGTGCCATCATGGGAGCGGGGGGGCCAGATACGCAGTATTTT
many	TRBV15	TRBJ2-7	NA	CATSRDEGSSYEQYF	TGTGCCACCAGCAGAGATGAAGGGAGCTCCTACGAGCAGTACTTC
few	TRBV29-1	TRBJ1-2	NA	CSVEKENGYTF	TGCAGCGTTGAAAAGGAAAATGGCTACACCTTC
many	TRBV6-6	TRBJ2-1	NA	CASSYLVGANEQFF	TGTGCCAGCAGTTACTTGGTGGGGGCAAATGAGCAGTTCTTC
many	TRBV7-8	TRBJ2-2	NA	CASSLVNPGQKAGELFF	TGTGCCAGCAGCTTGGTAAACCCGGGACAAAAAGCCGGGGAGCTGTTTTTT
NA	TRBV11-3	TRBJ2-5	TRBD2	CASSSGLQETQYF	TGTGCCAGCAGCTCGGGACTACAAGAGACCCAGTACTTC
medium-sized	TRBV12-3/TRBV12-4	TRBJ2-7	NA	CASSSGETSSYEQYF	TGTGCCAGCAGTTCTGGGGAGACCAGCTCCTACGAGCAGTACTTC
few	TRBV7-2	TRBJ2-1	TRBD2	CASSLDSGGSYNEQFF	TGTGCCAGCAGCTTAGATAGCGGGGGGTCTTACAATGAGCAGTTCTTC
many	TRBV4-1	TRBJ2-7	NA	CASSQGVQGPGVPTYEQYF	TGCGCCAGCAGCCAAGGGGTACAGGGCCCAGGAGTCCCTACGTACGAGCAGTACTTC
few	TRBV12-3/TRBV12-4	TRBJ2-7	TRBD1	CASRPGQGYPYEQYF	TGTGCCAGCAGACCGGGACAGGGCTACCCCTACGAGCAGTACTTC
many	TRBV11-2	TRBJ1-1	NA	CASSLDPQMNTEAFF	TGTGCCAGCAGCTTAGATCCCCAGATGAACACTGAAGCTTTCTTT
many	TRBV10-3	TRBJ2-3	NA	CAISEIPQTSTDTQYF	TGTGCCATCAGTGAGATTCCCCAGACTAGCACAGATACGCAGTATTTT
many	TRBV2	TRBJ1-5	TRBD1	CASSGTGEGEPQHF	TGTGCCAGCAGTGGGACAGGGGAAGGGGAGCCCCAGCATTTT
NA	TRBV10-2	TRBJ2-2	TRBD2	CASSDSLAGALTGELFF	TGCGCCAGCAGTGATTCCCTAGCGGGGGCCTTGACCGGGGAGCTGTTTTTT
NA	TRBV7-2	TRBJ2-1	NA	CASSPFPHRGGGWDNEQFF	TGTGCCAGCAGCCCTTTCCCCCACCGTGGGGGGGGCTGGGACAATGAGCAGTTCTTC
NA	TRBV12-3/TRBV12-4	TRBJ2-7	NA	CASSLDSEVEQYF	TGTGCCAGCAGTTTAGACTCAGAGGTTGAGCAGTACTTC
many	TRBV7-9	TRBJ2-3	TRBD2	CASSLDSGLARTQYF	TGTGCCAGCAGCTTAGATTCAGGACTAGCCCGGACGCAGTATTTT
many	TRBV4-2	TRBJ2-7	TRBD1	CASSPDRELVYEQYF	TGTGCCAGCAGCCCGGACAGGGAGCTGGTCTACGAGCAGTACTTC
NA	TRBV4-3	TRBJ1-1	TRBD1	CASSQDRAVTEAFF	TGCGCCAGCAGCCAGGACAGGGCGGTCACTGAAGCTTTCTTT
many	TRBV27	TRBJ1-6	NA	CASRPGGSPLHF	TGTGCCAGCAGACCGGGGGGATCACCCCTCCACTTT
many	TRBV7-2	TRBJ1-2	NA	CASSSRATNYGYTF	TGTGCCAGCAGCTCACGGGCTACTAACTATGGCTACACCTTC
NA	TRBV30	TRBJ1-6	NA	CAADRGPSYNSPLHF	TGTGCCGCTGATAGGGGACCCTCCTATAATTCACCCCTCCACTTT
few	TRBV7-9	TRBJ2-1	TRBD1	CASSTRDRAVPYNEQFF	TGTGCCAGCAGCACCCGGGACAGGGCAGTCCCCTACAATGAGCAGTTCTTC
NA	TRBV12-3/TRBV12-4	TRBJ2-3	NA	CASSLWGQADTQYF	TGTGCCAGCAGTTTATGGGGTCAGGCAGATACGCAGTATTTT
many	TRBV3-1	TRBJ2-1	TRBD2	CASNLAGGPDEQFF	TGTGCCAGCAATTTAGCGGGGGGGCCCGATGAGCAGTTCTTC
few	TRBV29-1	TRBJ2-3	NA	CSVSRRPAFSTDTQYF	TGCAGCGTTTCTAGGAGGCCAGCCTTTAGCACAGATACGCAGTATTTT
NA	TRBV18	TRBJ1-4	TRBD1	CASSHLTGIEKLFF	TGTGCCAGCTCACACCTGACAGGGATTGAAAAACTGTTTTTT
NA	TRBV5-1	TRBJ1-5	NA	CASSLRRDNQPQHF	TGCGCCAGCAGCCTGAGGAGGGACAATCAGCCCCAGCATTTT
few	TRBV5-1	TRBJ2-7	NA	CASQIRSGRDEQYF	TGCGCCAGCCAAATCCGAAGCGGGCGGGACGAGCAGTACTTC
few	TRBV7-2	TRBJ1-4	NA	CASSSTGRNEKLFF	TGTGCCAGCAGCTCAACGGGGCGTAATGAAAAACTGTTTTTT
NA	TRBV4-2	TRBJ2-5	NA	CASSQTRGRQETQYF	TGTGCCAGCAGCCAAACCAGGGGGAGGCAAGAGACCCAGTACTTC
NA	TRBV3-1	TRBJ1-3	NA	CASSNIRGSSGNTIYF	TGTGCCAGCAGCAACATCAGGGGCTCCTCTGGAAACACCATATATTTT
few	TRBV4-1	TRBJ2-3	NA	CASSQGYGDTQYF	TGCGCCAGCAGCCAAGGTTATGGCGATACGCAGTATTTT
NA	TRBV28	TRBJ2-3	NA	CASSTPGATDTQYF	TGTGCCAGCAGTACCCCAGGTGCTACAGATACGCAGTATTTT
many	TRBV27	TRBJ1-5	NA	CASSLRPANQPQHF	TGTGCCAGCAGTTTAAGACCCGCCAATCAGCCCCAGCATTTT
many	TRBV20-1	TRBJ2-2	NA	CSARDLKRVNTGELFF	TGCAGTGCTAGAGATTTAAAGCGGGTGAACACCGGGGAGCTGTTTTTT
many	TRBV4-3	TRBJ2-3	NA	CASSQEVQGSTDTQYF	TGCGCCAGCAGCCAGGAGGTACAGGGTAGCACAGATACGCAGTATTTT
few	TRBV12-3/TRBV12-4	TRBJ1-2	NA	CASRGGQNNYGYTF	TGTGCCAGCAGGGGCGGACAGAACAACTATGGCTACACCTTC
many	TRBV7-6	TRBJ2-2	NA	CASSLGIGAGTGELFF	TGTGCCAGCAGCTTAGGGATCGGGGCGGGCACCGGGGAGCTGTTTTTT
few	TRBV20-1	TRBJ2-5	NA	CSATARPSQETQYF	TGCAGTGCTACGGCCCGGCCCTCCCAAGAGACCCAGTACTTC
NA	TRBV6-5	TRBJ2-1	TRBD2	CASSQSGASSYNEQFF	TGTGCCAGCAGTCAAAGCGGGGCCAGCTCCTACAATGAGCAGTTCTTC
many	TRBV6-6	TRBJ2-1	NA	CASSYPHGFGDNEQFF	TGTGCCAGCAGTTACCCCCACGGTTTTGGGGACAATGAGCAGTTCTTC
NA	TRBV4-1	TRBJ1-5	NA	CASSPTLGQPQHF	TGCGCCAGCAGCCCCACCCTAGGGCAGCCCCAGCATTTT